The entry that follows covers one T cell receptor beta chain sequence. Its antigen is not identified. This record belongs to a study of cytomegalovirus exposure and HLA in healthy donors. Whole-study results and caveats: Only CMV serostatus was available as immune exposure information. As a later analysis showed, a missense DCLRE1C variant was linked to trimming of TCR beta V- and J-genes.

Both 60 Vbeta primers and 13 Jbeta primers went into the PCR. As handled by the study authors: Later work found 80 million or so unique TCR beta chains, with some 11 million shared. Clones were sequenced by immunoSEQ multiplex PCR, and TCRdb holds only the in-frame ones, with some missing. The DNA was the basis for D and trimming; V, J and clone size are from that table. The profile shows around 130,000 clones, around 8.5% of them singletons. The sample taken for sequencing was PBMCs. This sequence was found in a man aged 35 to 55 in good health and CMV-seronegative.

The CDR3 loop reads CASSVSPGNSPLHF. CDR3 coding DNA: TGTGCCAGCAGTGTCTCGCCGGGTAATTCACCCCTCCACTTT. The chain combines TRBV6-4 with TRBJ1-6; no clear D gene. V was cut by 4 bases and J by 6 bases, with 10 bases left in between. From germline, CDR1 is MRHNA and CDR2 SNTAGT. This CDR3 is built from 14 residues.